A single sample gave rise to the 21 T cell receptor beta chains below, sequenced in a study of metastatic and nonmetastatic thyroid tumors. Patients were all untreated before their thyroid surgery. MiXCR reprocessed the PCR reads for TCRdb. Here the sample spans 20,000 or so clones, 36% being singletons. Sample: blood. All receptors derive from a male donor with papillary thyroid cancer or a benign thyroid nodule (not recorded which). Some clones in this sample may be carry-over from other donors' samples.

Note on this clone: A much more abundant neighbour one base away suggests this may be a read error. This sample includes further DNA sequences coding for the same CDR3. The chain couples TRBV3-1 to TRBJ2-5; 10 nucleotides agree with TRBD2. This CDR3 has 19 amino acids. From germline, CDR1 is LGHDT and CDR2 YNNKEL (reference sequence). The CDR3 sequence: CASSQDSDTLAGVEETQYF. The CDR3 DNA reads TGTGCAAGCAGCCAAGATTCCGACACGCTAGCGGGAGTTGAAGAGACCCAGTACTTC.

Only a few counts were recorded for this clone. The chain has TRBV19 and TRBJ2-7; a possible D gene is TRBD2 (6 bases). The germline gives CDR1 LNHDA, CDR2 SQIVND (reference sequence). The length of the CDR3 is 14 residues. Trimming removed 6 bases from V and 2 bases from J, with 14 bases in between. CDR3 amino acids: CASRGTSFPYEQYF. Here the CDR3 DNA reads TGTGCCAGTAGGGGGACTTCATTCCCCTACGAGCAGTACTTC.

This rearrangement joins TRBV28 to TRBJ2-7, with D uncertain. V was trimmed by 5 bases and J by 0 bases, leaving 8 bases between them. Germline V gives CDR1 MDHEN, CDR2 SYDVKM. The length of the CDR3 is 13 residues. CDR3 in amino acids: CASSEHSSYEQYF. The CDR3 DNA sequence: TGTGCCAGCAGTGAACACAGCTCCTACGAGCAGTACTTC.

In its sample, this clone was seen many times. The J gene is TRBJ2-1, the V gene TRBV5-8; 9 bases match TRBD1. The CDR3 consists of 15 residues. V lost 7 bases, J lost 6 bases, and 11 bases stayed unmatched. Per germline, CDR1 SGHTS and CDR2 YDEGEE. The CDR3 region has the DNA TGTGCCAGCGCCCTTTCCGGGACAGGGTTCAATGAGCAGTTCTTC. Amino acid sequence: CASALSGTGFNEQFF.

This clone is judged medium-sized. The J gene is TRBJ1-1, the V gene TRBV5-1; D not certain. CDR1 and CDR2 (germline): SGHRS, YFSETQ. The CDR3 contains 14 residues. V was clipped by 0 bases and J by 1 base, with 7 bases between them. This CDR3 reads CASSLAQKNTEAFF. In DNA, the CDR3 is TGCGCCAGCAGCTTGGCGCAGAAGAACACTGAAGCTTTCTTT.

This clone is termed medium-sized. This rearrangement joins TRBV19 to TRBJ1-1, with D possibly being TRBD1 (5 bases). With 4 bases removed from V and 4 bases from J, the gap between germline ends came to 10 bases. The CDR3 consists of 13 residues. The germline gives CDR1 LNHDA, CDR2 SQIVND (reference sequence). The CDR3 DNA is TGTGCCAGTAGTAGGGGCGGAAGCACTGAAGCTTTCTTT. Amino acids: CASSRGGSTEAFF. The full variable domain, with the rest looked up from reference TRBV19 and TRBJ1-1, is DGGITQSPKYLFRKEGQNVTLSCEQNLNHDAMYWYRQDPGQGLRLIYYSQIVNDFQKGDIAEGYSVSREKKESFPLTVTSAQKNPTAFYLCASSRGGSTEAFFGQGTRLTVV.

This clone was recorded many times. J is TRBJ2-1 and V is TRBV28; 11 bases map to TRBD2. The CDR3 totals 14 residues. From germline, CDR1 is MDHEN and CDR2 SYDVKM. V was pared by 4 bases and J by 9 bases, with 5 bases of the junction left unmatched. The CDR3 protein is CASSYSGRATEQFF. In DNA form, the CDR3 reads TGTGCCAGCAGTTATAGCGGGAGGGCCACTGAGCAGTTCTTC.

V is TRBV5-1 and J is TRBJ2-7, with D unresolved. The germline gives CDR1 SGHRS, CDR2 YFSETQ. This CDR3 is built from 13 residues. V was pared by 4 bases and J by 3 bases, with 11 bases between. The CDR3 coding sequence is TGCGCCAGCAGCCCGGACGGAATCTACGAGCAGTACTTC. It codes for CASSPDGIYEQYF.

CDR3 region: CASSLELQVRDEQYF. DNA of the CDR3: TGTGCCAGCAGCTTAGAACTGCAGGTGCGGGACGAGCAGTACTTC. The J gene is TRBJ2-7, the V gene TRBV11-2, with D possibly being TRBD2 (5 bases). This CDR3 comprises 15 residues. The germline V and J ends were trimmed by 0 bases and 5 bases, with 14 bases remaining between them. In germline, CDR1 is SGHAT, CDR2 FQNNGV.

This clone was observed a few times. This chain joins TRBV7-6 and TRBJ2-7; tentative D call: TRBD2 (5 bases). The CDR3 spans 11 residues. Trimming removed 4 bases at V and 5 bases at J, with 6 bases between. Germline V gene sequence: CDR1 SGHVS, CDR2 FNYEAQ. DNA for the CDR3: TGTGCCAGCAGCTCCGGGAACGAGCAGTACTTC. Encoded protein: CASSSGNEQYF.

CDR3 bases: TGCGCCAGCGGCGAAGTAGCTTGGTTAGCGGCAGATACGCAGTATTTT. Protein: CASGEVAWLAADTQYF. This rearrangement joins TRBV5-1 to TRBJ2-3; perhaps TRBD2 as D (6 bases). The V and J ends lost 7 bases and 4 bases respectively, with 22 bases between them. Germline V gene lookup returns CDR1 SGHRS and CDR2 YFSETQ. This CDR3 spans 16 amino acids.

The chain combines TRBV20-1 with TRBJ2-2; a possible D gene is TRBD2 (5 bases). This CDR3 region has 15 residues. Germline V gene lookup returns CDR1 DFQATT and CDR2 SNEGSKA (reference sequence). Trimming stripped 3 bases from V and 6 bases from J, with 17 bases between. The CDR3 DNA reads as TGCAGTGCTAGTATGAGCGGCAATCTCGCCGGGGAGCTGTTTTTT. It codes for CSASMSGNLAGELFF.

The chain employs TRBV7-8 and TRBJ1-4, with D tentatively TRBD1 (5 bases). V lost 5 bases to trimming and J lost 7 bases, with 11 bases between them. The CDR3 consists of 13 residues. CDR1 and CDR2 (germline): SGHVS, FQNEAQ. The CDR3 loop is CASSRSGGEKLFF. The CDR3 nucleotides read TGTGCCAGCAGCCGGAGCGGGGGTGAAAAACTGTTTTTT. The whole variable domain, remainder taken from reference TRBV7-8 and TRBJ1-4, is GAGVSQSPRYKVAKRGQDVALRCDPISGHVSLFWYQQALGQGPEFLTYFQNEAQLDKSGLPSDRFFAERPEGSVSTLKIQRTQQEDSAVYLCASSRSGGEKLFFGSGTQLSVL.

This clone was observed a single time. The genes are TRBV30 and TRBJ1-2; no clear D. Trimming left V 2 bases short and J 2 bases short, with 9 bases between. Per the germline V gene, CDR1 is GTSNPN and CDR2 is SVGIG (reference sequence). The CDR3 consists of 13 residues. CDR3 loop: CAWSRTVNYGYTF. CDR3 sequence (DNA): TGTGCCTGGAGTAGAACTGTGAACTATGGCTACACCTTC.

Relative to its sample, this clone is medium-sized. V is TRBV20-1 and J is TRBJ2-3; TRBD1 matches at 8 bases. CDR3 length equals 14 residues. Germline V gene data show CDR1 as DFQATT and CDR2 as SNEGSKA (reference sequence). V lost 6 bases, J lost 1 base, and 6 bases stayed unmatched. DNA for the CDR3: TGCAGTGCCCTGACAGGGGAGGGCACAGATACGCAGTATTTT. As protein: CSALTGEGTDTQYF.

The rearrangement uses TRBV5-1 and TRBJ1-2; D remains ambiguous. CDR1 is SGHRS, CDR2 YFSETQ, per germline. The CDR3 loop spans 13 amino acids. Trimming cost V 0 bases and J 6 bases, with 9 bases left between them. The chain's CDR3 is CASSLDRINGYTF. The CDR3 DNA sequence: TGCGCCAGCAGCTTGGATAGGATTAATGGCTACACCTTC.

This clone showed up just a few times. The rearrangement uses TRBV5-1 and TRBJ2-2, with unresolved D. This CDR3 spans 14 amino acids. Trimming cost V 0 bases and J 5 bases, with 8 bases left between them. The germline V gene has CDR1 SGHRS and CDR2 YFSETQ. The CDR3 region has the DNA TGCGCCAGCAGCTTGGAAGCTAGTACCGGGGAGCTGTTTTTT. Translating gives CASSLEASTGELFF.

In its sample, this clone is medium-sized. The chain couples TRBV6-4 to TRBJ2-2; 10 bases are a match to TRBD2. This CDR3 has 15 amino acids. CDR1 is MRHNA and CDR2 is SNTAGT in the germline V gene. V dropped 6 bases and J dropped 1; count of bases not matched to a gene: 2. CDR3 DNA: TGTGCCAGCAGCCGGACTAGCGGGAACACCGGGGAGCTGTTTTTT. Translation gives CASSRTSGNTGELFF.

Judged by abundance, this clone is medium-sized. V is TRBV27 and J is TRBJ2-3; D may be TRBD1 (5 bases). The CDR3 is 14 residues long. Germline values: CDR1 MNHEY, CDR2 SMNVEV (reference sequence). V lost 6 bases, J lost 0 bases, and 10 bases lay in between. The CDR3 sequence is CASSQDSSTDTQYF. The CDR3 nucleotides are TGTGCCAGCAGCCAAGACAGTAGCACAGATACGCAGTATTTT.

This clone was recorded at least ten times. Since no conserved phenylalanine or tryptophan closes the CDR3, a read error is the likely cause. The rearrangement uses TRBV20-1 and TRBJ2-1; 9 bases fit TRBD2. This CDR3 has 16 amino acids. The junction had 11 bases not matched to a gene; V was cut back by 3 bases and J by 5 bases. The germline CDR1 and CDR2 sequences are DFQATT and SNEGSKA (reference sequence). The CDR3 is CSARALAGSYNNEQFV. CDR3 bases: TGCAGTGCTAGGGCGCTAGCGGGATCCTACAACAATGAGCAGTTCGTC.

By sample fraction, this clone is medium-sized (0.01 to 0.1%). The DNA of the CDR3 is TGTGCCAGCAGCCAAACTTGGACGTCCAATTCACCCCTCCACTTT. Protein sequence: CASSQTWTSNSPLHF. The chain is built from TRBV6-1 and TRBJ1-6, with D hard to call. The CDR3 contains 15 residues. CDR1 and CDR2 from the germline V gene are MNHNS and SASEGT. Trimming removed 6 bases from V and 7 bases from J, with 16 bases in between.